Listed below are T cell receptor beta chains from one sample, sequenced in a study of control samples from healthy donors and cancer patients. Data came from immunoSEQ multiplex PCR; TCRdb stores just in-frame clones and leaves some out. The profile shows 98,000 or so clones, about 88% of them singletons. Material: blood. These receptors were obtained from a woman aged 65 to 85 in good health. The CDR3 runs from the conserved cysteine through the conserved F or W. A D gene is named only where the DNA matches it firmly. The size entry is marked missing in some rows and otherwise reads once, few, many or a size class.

CDR3: CASSDRGGYEQYF
DNA: TGTGCCAGCAGCGACAGGGGCGGCTACGAGCAGTACTTC
J: TRBJ2-7
V: TRBV3-1/TRBV3-2
length: 13
D: TRBD1
size: -

CDR3: CASSFSGRAGNEQFF
DNA: TGTGCCAGCAGCTTTAGCGGGAGGGCCGGGAATGAGCAGTTCTTC
J: TRBJ2-1
V: TRBV13
length: 15
D: TRBD2
size: -

CDR3: CASSSDRVGLYEQYF
DNA: TGTGCCAGCAGCTCGGACAGGGTCGGTTTATACGAGCAGTACTTC
J: TRBJ2-7
V: TRBV7-9
length: 15
D: TRBD1
size: -

CDR3: CASSLGGGPTGELFF
DNA: TGTGCCAGCAGCTTAGGCGGGGGCCCCACCGGGGAGCTGTTTTTT
J: TRBJ2-2
V: TRBV5-5
length: 15
D: -
size: -

CDR3: CASTPPAANEQFF
DNA: TGTGCCAGCACCCCCCCAGCGGCCAATGAGCAGTTCTTC
J: TRBJ2-1
V: TRBV25-1
length: 13
D: -
size: once

CDR3: CSASIAEGGTQYF
DNA: TGCAGTGCTAGTATAGCGGAGGGGGGCACGCAGTATTTT
J: TRBJ2-3
V: TRBV20-1
length: 13
D: -
size: -

CDR3: CASSFVALNGGYTF
DNA: TGTGCCAGCAGCTTTGTCGCTCTCAACGGGGGCTACACCTTC
J: TRBJ1-2
V: TRBV6-2/TRBV6-3
length: 14
D: -
size: -

CDR3: CASGLAGSYNEQFF
DNA: TGCGCCAGCGGACTAGCGGGGTCCTACAATGAGCAGTTCTTC
J: TRBJ2-1
V: TRBV10-2
length: 14
D: TRBD2
size: -

CDR3: CASSFPPELAGGKNEQFF
DNA: TGTGCCAGCAGCTTTCCCCCTGAGCTAGCGGGGGGGAAAAATGAGCAGTTCTTC
J: TRBJ2-1
V: TRBV11-2
length: 18
D: TRBD2
size: once

CDR3: CASGGSGRFEYF
DNA: TGTGCCAGCGGGGGTAGCGGGAGATTCGAGTACTTC
J: TRBJ2-5
V: TRBV6-5
length: 12
D: TRBD2
size: -

CDR3: CSVEILFDFVEAFF
DNA: TGCAGCGTTGAAATCCTTTTTGACTTTGTTGAAGCTTTCTTT
J: TRBJ1-1
V: TRBV29-1
length: 14
D: -
size: -

CDR3: CASSQDGITDTQYF
DNA: TGCGCCAGCAGCCAAGATGGGATCACAGATACGCAGTATTTT
J: TRBJ2-3
V: TRBV4-1
length: 14
D: -
size: -

CDR3: CASSPPGLAEETQYF
DNA: TGTGCCAGCAGCCCACCGGGACTAGCGGAAGAGACCCAGTACTTC
J: TRBJ2-5
V: TRBV3-1/TRBV3-2
length: 15
D: TRBD2
size: -

CDR3: CTSSPNYHHERGLQPQHF
DNA: TGCACCAGCAGCCCGAATTACCACCACGAGAGGGGGCTGCAGCCCCAGCATTTT
J: TRBJ1-5
V: TRBV1
length: 18
D: -
size: -

CDR3: CAANDRVGDEKLFF
DNA: TGTGCCGCAAACGACAGGGTTGGTGATGAAAAACTGTTTTTT
J: TRBJ1-4
V: TRBV7-9
length: 14
D: TRBD1
size: -

CDR3: CASRRREPNYGYTF
DNA: TGTGCCAGCAGACGCCGGGAACCCAACTATGGCTACACCTTC
J: TRBJ1-2
V: TRBV2
length: 14
D: -
size: -

CDR3: CASSSDTPGSTFITGELFF
DNA: TGTGCCAGCAGTTCCGACACCCCGGGTTCCACTTTTATCACCGGGGAGCTGTTTTTT
J: TRBJ2-2
V: TRBV27
length: 19
D: -
size: -

CDR3: CASALGRERGYTF
DNA: TGTGCCAGCGCCCTGGGTAGGGAGCGCGGCTACACCTTC
J: TRBJ1-2
V: TRBV7-8
length: 13
D: -
size: -

CDR3: CASGLGQTNEQFF
DNA: TGTGCTAGTGGTTTGGGACAAACCAATGAGCAGTTCTTC
J: TRBJ2-1
V: TRBV12-5
length: 13
D: -
size: -

CDR3: CASSYSLSQQYF
DNA: TGTGCCAGCAGTTACTCGTTGAGCCAGCAGTACTTC
J: TRBJ2-7
V: TRBV6-2/TRBV6-3
length: 12
D: -
size: -

CDR3: CASSEAGGYEKLFF
DNA: TGCGCCAGCAGTGAGGCAGGGGGCTATGAAAAACTGTTTTTT
J: TRBJ1-4
V: TRBV10-2
length: 14
D: TRBD1
size: -

CDR3: CASSFTSGSADEQFF
DNA: TGTGCCAGCAGCTTTACTAGCGGGAGCGCGGATGAGCAGTTCTTC
J: TRBJ2-1
V: TRBV7-9
length: 15
D: TRBD2
size: -

CDR3: CASSEKGQDNYGYTF
DNA: TGTGCCAGCAGTGAAAAGGGGCAGGACAACTATGGCTACACCTTC
J: TRBJ1-2
V: TRBV6-1
length: 15
D: -
size: -

CDR3: CASSPTTSGRQYEQYF
DNA: TGTGCCAGCAGTCCCACCACTAGCGGGAGACAGTACGAGCAGTACTTC
J: TRBJ2-7
V: TRBV6-2/TRBV6-3
length: 16
D: TRBD2
size: -

CDR3: CASIDRANEQFF
DNA: TGTGCCAGCATTGACCGGGCGAATGAGCAGTTCTTC
J: TRBJ2-1
V: TRBV27
length: 12
D: -
size: -

CDR3: CASSYSRSGLGNEQYF
DNA: TGTGCCAGCAGTTACTCTAGGTCAGGACTAGGAAACGAGCAGTACTTC
J: TRBJ2-7
V: TRBV6-5
length: 16
D: TRBD2
size: -

CDR3: CASSLAGELGTDTQYF
DNA: TGCGCCAGCAGCTTGGCCGGGGAGTTGGGCACAGATACGCAGTATTTT
J: TRBJ2-3
V: TRBV5-1
length: 16
D: -
size: -